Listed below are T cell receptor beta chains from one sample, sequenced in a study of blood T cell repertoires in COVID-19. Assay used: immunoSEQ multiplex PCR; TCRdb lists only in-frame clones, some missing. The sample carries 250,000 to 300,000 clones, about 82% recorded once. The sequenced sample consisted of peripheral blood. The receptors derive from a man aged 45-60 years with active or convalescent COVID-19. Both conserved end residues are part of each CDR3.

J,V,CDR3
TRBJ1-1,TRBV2,CASALGAGDTEAFF
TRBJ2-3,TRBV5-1,CASSLETDSDTQYF
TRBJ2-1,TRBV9,CASSPQTRNEQFF
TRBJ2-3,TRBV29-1,CSVDSPYTDTQYF
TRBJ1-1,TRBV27,CASSLGGAPGNTEAFF
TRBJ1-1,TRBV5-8,CASSLATGRTEAFF
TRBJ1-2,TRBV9,CASRGGQLTTTF
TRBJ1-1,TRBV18,CASSREGLYTEAFF
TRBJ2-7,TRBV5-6,CASRFGGGPPYEQYF
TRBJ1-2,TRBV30,CAWSVHPNYGYTF
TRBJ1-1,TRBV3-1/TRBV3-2,CASSPSWNTEAFF
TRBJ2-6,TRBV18,CASSPPSGRVSGANVLTF
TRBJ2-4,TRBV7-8,CASSLASGQALQYF
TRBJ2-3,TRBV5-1,CASSLQGGRGTDTQYF
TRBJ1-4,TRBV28,CASSSDATGQSEKLFF
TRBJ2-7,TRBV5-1,CASRGLAGASYEQYF
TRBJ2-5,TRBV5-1,CASSLLTSQETQYF
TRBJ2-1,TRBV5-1,CASSDNYNEQFF
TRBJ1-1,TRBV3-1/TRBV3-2,CASSQGELMNTEAFF